This T cell receptor beta chain is drawn from a study of regulatory T cells in long-lasting Graves disease. This clonotype occurred many times. Arm-PCR of CDR3 regions and iRepertoire HTBI primers were the basis on which TCR beta libraries were built. Via MiXCR, TCRdb re-called the multiplex PCR reads, giving one row per CDR3 protein. The table lists 400,000 to 500,000 distinct CDR3 sequences, roughly a fifth of them singletons. Germline CDR1 reads GTSNPN; CDR2 reads SVGIG (reference sequence). V was clipped by 0 bases and J by 6 bases, with 11 bases between them. The CDR3 runs to 13 residues. Sample time point: persistent/refractory GD, antithyroid drugs over 5 years with positive TRAb. The TCR library was made from RNA that had been extracted from PBMCs in TRIzol. One endocrinology department in Xi'an, China, was where patients came from.

The genes are TRBV30 and TRBJ1-2; D is unclear. Source: peripheral blood mononuclear cells (PBMCs), taken when the disease was refractory, from a patient treated with antithyroid drugs. This clonotype originated in a female donor with Graves disease. The CDR3 nucleotides are TGTGCCTGGAGTGTAGAGGGTATCAATGGCTACACCTTC. It yields the protein CAWSVEGINGYTF.